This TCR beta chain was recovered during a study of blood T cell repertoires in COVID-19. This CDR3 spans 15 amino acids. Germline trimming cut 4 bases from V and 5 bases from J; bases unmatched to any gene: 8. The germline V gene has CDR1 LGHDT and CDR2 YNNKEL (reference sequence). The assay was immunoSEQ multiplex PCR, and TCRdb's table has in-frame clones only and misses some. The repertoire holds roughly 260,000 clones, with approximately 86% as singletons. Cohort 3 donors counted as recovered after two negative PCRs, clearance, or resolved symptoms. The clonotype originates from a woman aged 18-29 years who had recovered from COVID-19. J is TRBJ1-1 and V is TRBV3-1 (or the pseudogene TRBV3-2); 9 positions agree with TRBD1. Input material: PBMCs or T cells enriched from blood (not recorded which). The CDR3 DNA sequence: TGTGCCAGCAGCCGGCCTCGGACAGGGGTAACTGAAGCTTTCTTT. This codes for CASSRPRTGVTEAFF.